The T cell receptor (beta chain) described here comes from a study of T-cell reconstitution after alpha-beta-depleted transplantation in children (TCRdb year 2016). Study-wide context: T-cell immune reconstitution after TCRalphabeta/CD19-depleted allogeneic hematopoietic cell transplantation in children was quantitatively tracked in the study by means of TCR repertoire profiling.

CDR1 and CDR2 (SGHDT, YYEEEE) derive from the germline V gene. The CDR3 goes from the cysteine to the phenylalanine over 12 residues. The kept DNA is CDR3 alone, 36 bases in frame from the first base. V and J lose 4 bases and 10 bases, and a span of 12 bases separates them. Of note for this clonotype: Its specific antigen is unknown. No base-level quality is on record; no much larger clone is a single base apart.

Libraries were made using PCR. Instrument used: Illumina HiSeq 2500. Molecular barcoding was employed in the preparation of TCR libraries, with unique molecular identifiers being used to normalize TCRbeta repertoire quantification. Using fastp at Q25 and MiXCR, TCRdb reprocessed the public reads and kept productive beta chains. For every CDR3 protein sequence, its rows merge into one entry that carries the most common genes and DNA. The sample table shows over 400,000 distinct CDR3 sequences, and around 13% are seen once. Together, the top ten hold 5% to 6% of the sample. Rearrangement joined TRBV5-6 to TRBJ2-1; TRBD1 is perhaps the D gene, given 7 matching bases. The sequenced sample was PBMCs from the stem cell graft donor, obtained from the stem cell graft. This clonotype was obtained from a human donor who donated a stem cell graft to a child with combined immunodeficiency. The nucleotide sequence reads as follows: TGTGCCAGCAGCCTGGGGGGACAGGAGCAGTTCTTC. It specifies CASSLGGQEQFF.